Listed below are T cell receptor beta chains from one sample, sequenced in a study of OX40 agonist ivuxolimab in advanced cancers. The method was immunoSEQ multiplex PCR; TCRdb's version includes in-frame clones alone and lacks a portion of them. The data show around 140,000 clones, approximately 90% seen once. The material sequenced was CD4+ or CD8+ T cells sorted from blood, taken in a trial of the OX40 agonist ivuxolimab. The source is an adult with an advanced solid tumor such as melanoma, head and neck, liver or kidney cancer. Both conserved end residues are part of each CDR3. The D gene is left open where the match is weak. Clone size is not always given. Where it is, it says once, few, many or a class for expanded clones.

clone_size j_call d_call v_call cdr3_aa cdr3_nt
. TRBJ1-2 TRBD1 TRBV2 CASREGQGKWYGYTF TGTGCCAGCAGGGAGGGACAGGGGAAGTGGTATGGCTACACCTTC
. TRBJ2-5 TRBD1 TRBV7-8 CASSPGQGSGETQYF TGTGCCAGCAGTCCGGGACAGGGGTCCGGGGAGACCCAGTACTTC
. TRBJ2-7 . TRBV7-3 CASSTYGGDEQYF TGTGCCAGCAGCACCTACGGCGGGGACGAGCAGTACTTC
. TRBJ2-1 TRBD1 TRBV5-1 CASSRTGDSSYNEQFF TGCGCCAGCAGTCGGACAGGGGACAGCTCCTACAATGAGCAGTTCTTC
. TRBJ2-6 TRBD1 TRBV15 CATSATGQGSWANVLTF TGTGCCACCAGCGCAACGGGACAGGGTTCGTGGGCCAACGTCCTGACTTTC
. TRBJ2-7 TRBD1 TRBV6-1 CASSRTGDPLYEQYF TGTGCCAGCAGCCGGACAGGGGACCCTCTCTACGAGCAGTACTTC
. TRBJ2-3 TRBD1 TRBV29-1 CSVDQTGSTTDTQYF TGCAGCGTTGATCAGACAGGGTCCACCACAGATACGCAGTATTTT
. TRBJ1-4 . TRBV5-1 CASSRTGEKLFF TGCGCCAGCAGTCGAACAGGGGAAAAACTGTTTTTT
. TRBJ1-6 . TRBV7-2 CASSLGDRNVSPLHF TGTGCCAGCAGCTTAGGAGACAGGAACGTTTCACCCCTCCACTTT
. TRBJ1-1 . TRBV18 CASSPQGIEAFF TGTGCCAGCTCACCCCAAGGCATAGAAGCTTTCTTT
. TRBJ2-1 . TRBV13 CASSLGSPYNEQFF TGTGCCAGCAGCTTAGGGTCCCCCTACAATGAGCAGTTCTTC
. TRBJ2-7 . TRBV27 CASSWVPPNYRETPYEQYF TGTGCCAGCAGTTGGGTCCCCCCAAATTACAGGGAAACCCCCTACGAGCAGTACTTC
. TRBJ2-5 . TRBV10-3 CAISARGQETQYF TGTGCCATCAGTGCCAGGGGACAAGAGACCCAGTACTTC
. TRBJ2-1 . TRBV7-3 CASSPPGAGQINEQFF TGTGCCAGCAGCCCACCCGGAGCGGGACAGATCAATGAGCAGTTCTTC
once TRBJ1-1 . TRBV7-9 CASSSSPNTEAFF TGTGCCAGCAGCTCAAGTCCGAACACTGAAGCTTTCTTT
. TRBJ1-4 . TRBV4-3 CASSQEGQGNEKLFF TGCGCCAGCAGCCAAGAAGGGCAGGGGAATGAAAAACTGTTTTTT
. TRBJ1-1 . TRBV11-3 CASSLDQAGSVMNTEAFF TGTGCCAGCAGCTTAGATCAGGCAGGTTCCGTCATGAACACTGAAGCTTTCTTT
. TRBJ1-2 TRBD1 TRBV19 CASSTFPGQGDYGYTF TGTGCCAGTAGTACCTTTCCGGGACAGGGGGACTATGGCTACACCTTC
. TRBJ1-1 . TRBV2 CASSESRGHTEAFF TGTGCCAGCAGTGAATCTCGGGGGCACACTGAAGCTTTCTTT
. TRBJ2-3 . TRBV7-9 CASSVWGRNTDTQYF TGTGCCAGCAGCGTCTGGGGCAGGAACACAGATACGCAGTATTTT
. TRBJ1-1 . TRBV7-3 CASSLRGQGTEAFF TGTGCCAGCAGCTTAAGGGGCCAGGGCACTGAAGCTTTCTTT
. TRBJ1-3 . TRBV7-2 CASSLEPTRSGNTIYF TGTGCCAGCAGCTTAGAGCCAACACGCTCTGGAAACACCATATATTTT
. TRBJ2-2 TRBD2 TRBV7-3 CASSSDQTGLAGHTGELFF TGTGCCAGCAGCTCGGACCAGACGGGACTAGCGGGACACACCGGGGAGCTGTTTTTT
. TRBJ1-1 TRBD1 TRBV5-4 CASSFGQANTEAFF TGTGCCAGCAGCTTTGGACAGGCGAACACTGAAGCTTTCTTT
. TRBJ2-7 TRBD2 TRBV7-9 CASSLAQQGGPYEQYF TGTGCCAGCAGCTTAGCCCAGCAGGGAGGGCCCTACGAGCAGTACTTC
. TRBJ2-7 TRBD2 TRBV11-2 CASSLSTSGTPYEQYF TGTGCCAGCAGCTTATCGACTAGCGGGACGCCCTACGAGCAGTACTTC
. TRBJ1-2 . TRBV28 CASSFRPQGGGYTF TGTGCCAGCAGTTTCCGCCCCCAGGGAGGCGGCTACACCTTC
. TRBJ1-2 TRBD1 TRBV28 CAISDRGRLDGYTF TGTGCCATCTCGGACAGGGGGCGACTCGATGGCTACACCTTC
. TRBJ1-1 . TRBV28 CASRSQGPAFF TGTGCCAGCAGATCCCAGGGTCCCGCTTTCTTT
. TRBJ2-7 TRBD2 TRBV28 CASSPTSESSYEQYF TGTGCCAGCAGTCCTACTAGCGAGAGCTCCTACGAGCAGTACTTC
. TRBJ1-2 TRBD1 TRBV10-3 CAIRIMDRGLAGYTF TGTGCCATCAGGATCATGGACAGGGGGCTGGCTGGCTACACCTTC
once TRBJ2-1 TRBD2 TRBV5-1 CASSLFLAGVQRPHNEQFF TGCGCCAGCAGCTTGTTTCTAGCGGGAGTACAAAGGCCCCACAATGAGCAGTTCTTC
few TRBJ1-1 . TRBV27 CASSVRVNTEAFF TGTGCCAGCAGTGTCAGGGTGAACACTGAAGCTTTCTTT
. TRBJ2-7 . TRBV28 CASSAPVGNEQYF TGTGCCAGCAGCGCCCCGGTAGGGAACGAGCAGTACTTC
. TRBJ1-2 . TRBV30 CAWCLIPSGTLGGYTF TGTGCCTGGTGCCTAATCCCCTCCGGGACATTGGGGGGCTACACCTTC
once TRBJ2-7 . TRBV7-3 CASSPRQGPYEQYF TGTGCCAGCAGCCCAAGGCAGGGCCCCTACGAGCAGTACTTC
once TRBJ2-4 TRBD2 TRBV5-1 CASSLGLAGGVNIQYF TGCGCCAGCAGCTTGGGGCTAGCGGGTGGGGTAAACATTCAGTACTTC
. TRBJ1-6 TRBD1 TRBV7-8 CASSLGQGGNSPLHF TGTGCCAGCAGCTTAGGACAGGGCGGGAATTCACCCCTCCACTTT
once TRBJ2-1 TRBD1 TRBV9 CASSPRGQGINEQFF TGTGCCAGCAGCCCCCGCGGACAGGGTATCAATGAGCAGTTCTTC
. TRBJ2-5 . TRBV9 CASSADSRQETQYF TGTGCCAGCAGCGCGGACTCCCGGCAAGAGACCCAGTACTTC
. TRBJ2-5 TRBD2 TRBV7-8 CASSSPPRTSGYQETQYF TGTGCCAGCAGCTCTCCCCCGCGGACTAGCGGGTACCAAGAGACCCAGTACTTC
. TRBJ2-3 TRBD2 TRBV4-3 CASSQGGAGGDTQYF TGCGCCAGCAGCCAAGGCGGGGCGGGAGGGGATACGCAGTATTTT
. TRBJ1-1 . TRBV7-6 CASSPIAGSPPAEAFF TGTGCCAGCAGCCCAATCGCCGGAAGTCCACCGGCTGAAGCTTTCTTT
. TRBJ1-1 . TRBV9 CATSRQPNTEAFF TGTGCCACGTCGAGACAGCCGAACACTGAAGCTTTCTTT
. TRBJ2-1 TRBD1 TRBV6-1 CASSATGASYNEQFF TGTGCCAGCAGTGCCACAGGGGCCTCCTACAATGAGCAGTTCTTC
. TRBJ2-7 . TRBV6-1 CASSGANEQYF TGTGCCAGCAGTGGCGCGAACGAGCAGTACTTC
. TRBJ1-3 . TRBV5-4 CASSLEPYSGNTIYF TGTGCCAGCAGCTTGGAACCGTACTCTGGAAACACCATATATTTT
. TRBJ1-5 TRBD1 TRBV7-8 CASSLAWTGGPQPQHF TGTGCCAGCAGCTTAGCCTGGACAGGGGGTCCTCAGCCCCAGCATTTT
. TRBJ2-1 TRBD1 TRBV7-3 CASSYDRDSYNEQFF TGTGCCAGCAGCTACGACAGGGACTCCTACAATGAGCAGTTCTTC
. TRBJ2-1 . TRBV12-5 CASGLKAGSYNEQFF TGTGCTAGTGGTTTGAAGGCCGGCTCCTACAATGAGCAGTTCTTC
. TRBJ1-1 . TRBV6-1 CASSAQGISGNTEAFF TGTGCCAGCAGTGCGCAGGGGATTTCGGGGAACACTGAAGCTTTCTTT
. TRBJ1-4 TRBD1 TRBV19 CASGEDRVNEKLFF TGTGCCAGTGGAGAGGACAGGGTGAATGAAAAACTGTTTTTT
. TRBJ1-3 TRBD1 TRBV7-3 CASSPVDRDSGNTIYF TGTGCCAGCAGCCCCGTCGACAGGGACTCTGGAAACACCATATATTTT
. TRBJ2-2 TRBD2 TRBV7-2 CASISSSVSGRALGGELFF TGTGCCAGCATTTCCTCTTCCGTTAGCGGGAGGGCCCTCGGCGGGGAGCTGTTTTTT
. TRBJ2-1 . TRBV5-4 CASSSNRGASFF TGTGCCAGCAGCTCTAATAGGGGAGCGTCGTTCTTC